The clone carrying this TCR beta chain was counted a few times. This entry comes from a study of identical twins. In TCRdb, the 5' RACE reads were re-called with MiXCR into one record per CDR3 protein. This table holds fewer than 900,000 distinct CDR3 sequences, 21% found once. CDR1 SEHNR and CDR2 FQNEAQ come from the germline V gene (reference sequence). The V gene lost 1 base and the J gene lost 6 bases, with 4 bases spanning the gap. This CDR3 comprises 12 residues. These same records also appear under a second study, on T cells expressing NK-cell markers.

The source is a woman aged 18-30 years in good health. Sequencing was performed on PBMCs. This chain links TRBV7-9 with TRBJ2-1; D remains ambiguous. The CDR3 sequence: CASSLDINEQFF. CDR3 nucleotide sequence: TGTGCCAGCAGCTTAGATATCAATGAGCAGTTCTTC.